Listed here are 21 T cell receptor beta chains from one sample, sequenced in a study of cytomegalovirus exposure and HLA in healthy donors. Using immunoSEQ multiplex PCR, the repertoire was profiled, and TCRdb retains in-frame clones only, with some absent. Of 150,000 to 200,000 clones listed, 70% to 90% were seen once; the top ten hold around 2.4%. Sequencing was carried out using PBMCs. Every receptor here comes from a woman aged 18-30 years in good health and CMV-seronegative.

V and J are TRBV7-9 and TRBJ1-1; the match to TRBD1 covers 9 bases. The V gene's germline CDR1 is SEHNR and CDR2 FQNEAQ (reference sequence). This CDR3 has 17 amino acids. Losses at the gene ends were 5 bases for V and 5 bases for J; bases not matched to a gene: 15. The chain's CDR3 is CASSPIPGQGLITEAFF. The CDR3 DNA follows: TGTGCCAGCAGCCCAATACCCGGACAGGGGTTGATTACTGAAGCTTTCTTT.

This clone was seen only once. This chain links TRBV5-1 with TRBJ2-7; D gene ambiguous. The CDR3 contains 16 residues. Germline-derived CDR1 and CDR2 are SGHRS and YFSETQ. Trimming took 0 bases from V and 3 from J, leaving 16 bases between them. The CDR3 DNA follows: TGCGCCAGCAGCTTGGGTTTTCAAGGCGGATACTACGAGCAGTACTTC. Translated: CASSLGFQGGYYEQYF.

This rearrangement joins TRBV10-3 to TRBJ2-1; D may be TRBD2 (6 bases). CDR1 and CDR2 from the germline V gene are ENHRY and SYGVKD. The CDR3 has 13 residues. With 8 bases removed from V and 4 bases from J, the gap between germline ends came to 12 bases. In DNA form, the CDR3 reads TGTGCCATCGGGGAGGACCCTTACAATGAGCAGTTCTTC. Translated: CAIGEDPYNEQFF.

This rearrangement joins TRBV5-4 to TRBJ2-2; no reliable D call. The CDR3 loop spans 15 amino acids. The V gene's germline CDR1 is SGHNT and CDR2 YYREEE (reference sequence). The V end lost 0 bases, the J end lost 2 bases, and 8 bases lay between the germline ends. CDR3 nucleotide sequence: TGTGCCAGCAGCTTGGATACAGTCAACACCGGGGAGCTGTTTTTT. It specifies CASSLDTVNTGELFF.

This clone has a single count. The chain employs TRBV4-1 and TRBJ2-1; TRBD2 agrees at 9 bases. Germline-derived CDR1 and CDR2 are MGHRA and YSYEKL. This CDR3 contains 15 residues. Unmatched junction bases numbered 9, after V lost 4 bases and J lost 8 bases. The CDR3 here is CASSPLGLASDEQFF. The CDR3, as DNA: TGCGCCAGCAGCCCCCTGGGACTAGCTTCCGATGAGCAGTTCTTC.

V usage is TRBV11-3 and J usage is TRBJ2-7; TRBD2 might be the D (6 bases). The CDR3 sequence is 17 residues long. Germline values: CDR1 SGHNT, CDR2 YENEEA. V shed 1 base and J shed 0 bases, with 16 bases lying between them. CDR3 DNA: TGTGCCAGCAGCTTAGCAAGGGTAGCGGATAGCTCCTACGAGCAGTACTTC. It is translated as CASSLARVADSSYEQYF.

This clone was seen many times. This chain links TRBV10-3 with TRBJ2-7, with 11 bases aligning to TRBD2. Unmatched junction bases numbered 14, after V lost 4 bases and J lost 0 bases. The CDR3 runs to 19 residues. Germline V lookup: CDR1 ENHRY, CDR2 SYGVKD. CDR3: CAISGASGRRPLSSYEQYF. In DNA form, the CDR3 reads TGTGCCATCAGTGGGGCTAGCGGGAGGCGACCTTTGAGCTCCTACGAGCAGTACTTC.

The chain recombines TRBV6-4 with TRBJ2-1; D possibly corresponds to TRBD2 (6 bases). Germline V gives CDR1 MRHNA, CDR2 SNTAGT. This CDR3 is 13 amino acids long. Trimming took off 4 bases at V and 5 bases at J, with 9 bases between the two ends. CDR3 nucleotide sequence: TGTGCCAGCAGTGCGGGAGAGGACAATGAGCAGTTCTTC. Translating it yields CASSAGEDNEQFF.

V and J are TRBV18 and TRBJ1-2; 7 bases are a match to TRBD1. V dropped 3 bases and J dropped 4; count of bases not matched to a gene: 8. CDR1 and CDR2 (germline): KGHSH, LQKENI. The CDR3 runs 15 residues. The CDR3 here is CASSPTLGQLYGYTF. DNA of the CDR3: TGTGCCAGCTCACCCACCCTGGGACAGCTCTATGGCTACACCTTC.

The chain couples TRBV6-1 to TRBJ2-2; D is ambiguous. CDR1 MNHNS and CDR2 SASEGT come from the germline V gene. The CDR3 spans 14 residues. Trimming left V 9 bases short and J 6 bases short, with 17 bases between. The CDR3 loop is CASYITEASGELFF. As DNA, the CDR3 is TGTGCCAGTTATATTACCGAAGCGTCCGGGGAGCTGTTTTTT.

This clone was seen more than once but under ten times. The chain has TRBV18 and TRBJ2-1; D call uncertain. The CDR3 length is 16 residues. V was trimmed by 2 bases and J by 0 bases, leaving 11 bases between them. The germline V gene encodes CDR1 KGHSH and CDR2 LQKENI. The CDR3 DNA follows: TGTGCCAGCTCACCAAACACGGCAGGCTCCTACAATGAGCAGTTCTTC. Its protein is CASSPNTAGSYNEQFF.

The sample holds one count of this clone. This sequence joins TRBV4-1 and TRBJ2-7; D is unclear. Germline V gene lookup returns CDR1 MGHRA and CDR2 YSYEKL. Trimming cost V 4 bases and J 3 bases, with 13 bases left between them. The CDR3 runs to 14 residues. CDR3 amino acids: CASSRSATDYEQYF. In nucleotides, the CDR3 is TGCGCCAGCAGCCGGTCGGCGACTGACTACGAGCAGTACTTC.

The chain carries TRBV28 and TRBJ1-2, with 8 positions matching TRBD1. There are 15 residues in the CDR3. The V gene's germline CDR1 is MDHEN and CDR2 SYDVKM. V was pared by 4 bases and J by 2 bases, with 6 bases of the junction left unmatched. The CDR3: CASSSFGQGNYGYTF. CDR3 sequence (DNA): TGTGCCAGCAGTTCATTCGGACAGGGAAACTATGGCTACACCTTC.

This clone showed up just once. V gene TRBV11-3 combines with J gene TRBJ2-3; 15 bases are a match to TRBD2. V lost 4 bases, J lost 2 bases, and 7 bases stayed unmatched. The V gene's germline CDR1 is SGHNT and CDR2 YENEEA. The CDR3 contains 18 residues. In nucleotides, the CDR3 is TGTGCCAGCAGCTACCACGGGACTAGCGGGAGGACCACAGATACGCAGTATTTT. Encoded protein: CASSYHGTSGRTTDTQYF.

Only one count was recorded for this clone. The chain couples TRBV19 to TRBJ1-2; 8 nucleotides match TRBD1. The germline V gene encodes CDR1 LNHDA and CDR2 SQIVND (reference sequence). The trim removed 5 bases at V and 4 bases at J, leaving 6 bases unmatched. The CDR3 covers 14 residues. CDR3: CASSSGDRPYGYTF. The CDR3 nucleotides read TGTGCCAGTAGTTCCGGGGACAGGCCCTATGGCTACACCTTC.

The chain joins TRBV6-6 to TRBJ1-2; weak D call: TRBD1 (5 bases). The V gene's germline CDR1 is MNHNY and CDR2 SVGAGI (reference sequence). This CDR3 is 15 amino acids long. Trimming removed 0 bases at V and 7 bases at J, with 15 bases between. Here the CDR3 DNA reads TGTGCCAGCAGTTACTCGAAGCAGGGTCTGGGTGGCTACACCTTC. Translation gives CASSYSKQGLGGYTF.

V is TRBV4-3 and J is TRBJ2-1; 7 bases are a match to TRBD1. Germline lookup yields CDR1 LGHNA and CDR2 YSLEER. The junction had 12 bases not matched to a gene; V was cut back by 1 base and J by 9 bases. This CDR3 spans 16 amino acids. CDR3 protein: CASSQGGRGNWGEQFF. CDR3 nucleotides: TGCGCCAGCAGCCAAGGGGGCAGGGGGAACTGGGGTGAGCAGTTCTTC.

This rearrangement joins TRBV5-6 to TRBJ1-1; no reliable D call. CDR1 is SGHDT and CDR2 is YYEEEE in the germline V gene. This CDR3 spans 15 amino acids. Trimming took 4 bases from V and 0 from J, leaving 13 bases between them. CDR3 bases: TGTGCCAGCAGCCCACTGACAAGGATGAACACTGAAGCTTTCTTT. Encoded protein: CASSPLTRMNTEAFF.

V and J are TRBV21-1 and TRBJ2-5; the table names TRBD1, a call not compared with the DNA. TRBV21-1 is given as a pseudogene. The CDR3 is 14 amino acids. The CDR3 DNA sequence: TGTGCCAGCAGCAAAAGGGACAGCCAAGAGACCCAGTACTTC. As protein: CASSKRDSQETQYF.

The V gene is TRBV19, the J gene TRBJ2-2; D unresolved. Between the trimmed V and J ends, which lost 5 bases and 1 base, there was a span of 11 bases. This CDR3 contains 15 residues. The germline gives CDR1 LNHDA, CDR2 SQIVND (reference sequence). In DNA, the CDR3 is TGTGCCAGTAGTTTTAAGTCAGGGAACACCGGGGAGCTGTTTTTT. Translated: CASSFKSGNTGELFF.

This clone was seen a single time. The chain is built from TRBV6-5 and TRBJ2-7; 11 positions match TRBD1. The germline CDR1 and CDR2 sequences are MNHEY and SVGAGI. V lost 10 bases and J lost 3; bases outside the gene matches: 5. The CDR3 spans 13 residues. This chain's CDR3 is CATRTGGLYEQYF. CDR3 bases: TGTGCCACCCGGACAGGGGGCCTCTACGAGCAGTACTTC.